Below are 27 T cell receptor beta chains sequenced from a single sample in a study of blood T cell repertoires in COVID-19 (TCRdb year 2020). Library generation was performed with the immunoSEQ multiplex PCR assay. Imported from immuneACCESS, the table was reduced by TCRdb to in-frame sequences with V and J called. These copies leave out some clones; in studies compared against another copy, an unresolved V gene accounts for under half, and the cause of the remainder is not known. This sample holds about 440,000 clones; about 90% were observed only once. The ten largest clones capture approximately 0.55% of the sample. The sample consisted of PBMCs or T cells enriched from blood (not recorded which). These receptor sequences come from a man between 18 and 35 years old who had recovered from COVID-19.

This clone was observed a handful of times. The rearrangement joins TRBV7-8 to TRBJ1-3, with 9 nucleotides matching TRBD1. The CDR3 length is 17 residues. Germline values: CDR1 SGHVS, CDR2 FQNEAQ. The junction had 10 bases not matched to a gene; V was cut back by 3 bases and J by 4 bases. The CDR3 loop is CASSLIYTGGKGNTIYF. The CDR3 DNA sequence: TGTGCCAGCAGCTTGATCTACACAGGGGGCAAAGGAAACACCATATATTTT.

The J gene is TRBJ2-3, the V gene TRBV29-1; 11 bases agree with TRBD2. V was pared by 1 base and J by 0 bases, with 6 bases of the junction left unmatched. The CDR3 is 17 amino acids. Germline-derived CDR1 and CDR2 are SQVTM and ANQGSEA. CDR3 bases: TGCAGCGTTGAAGGGACTAGCGGGTCTCCCAGCACAGATACGCAGTATTTT. Protein sequence: CSVEGTSGSPSTDTQYF.

The chain combines TRBV12-3 or TRBV12-4 with TRBJ2-1; the D gene is possibly TRBD2 (5 bases). The length of the CDR3 is 13 residues. V was cut by 7 bases and J by 10 bases, with 17 bases left in between. The CDR3 region has the DNA TGTGCCAGCACCCGGGGTTACACGGGGGAGCAGTTCTTC. Translated: CASTRGYTGEQFF.

The V call is TRBV12-5, the J call TRBJ2-2; D not resolved. The CDR3 is 15 amino acids. Trimming cost V 5 bases and J 1 base, with 11 bases left between them. Per germline, CDR1 LGHNT and CDR2 FRNRAP. The CDR3 protein is CASGLSAGNTGELFF. The CDR3 nucleotides are TGTGCTAGTGGTCTCTCAGCAGGGAACACCGGGGAGCTGTTTTTT.

This chain joins TRBV3-1 (or the pseudogene TRBV3-2) and TRBJ2-3; possibly TRBD1 for D (5 bases). Germline V gene lookup returns CDR1 LGHDT and CDR2 YNNKEL (reference sequence). The CDR3 totals 17 residues. Between the trimmed V and J ends, which lost 1 base and 5 bases, there was a span of 19 bases. The CDR3 nucleotides are TGTGCCAGCAGCCAAGGAAGAAAGGGGCTTATAGAAGATACGCAGTATTTT. Translated, it gives CASSQGRKGLIEDTQYF.

V gene TRBV28 combines with J gene TRBJ2-7, with 8 bases identical to TRBD1. The CDR3 has 13 residues. Losses at the gene ends were 6 bases for V and 3 bases for J; bases not matched to a gene: 4. CDR1 and CDR2 (germline): MDHEN, SYDVKM. The CDR3 DNA is TGTGCCAGCAGCCAGGGGGCATACTACGAGCAGTACTTC. Translation gives CASSQGAYYEQYF.

The J gene is TRBJ2-3, the V gene TRBV10-3; no firm D call. Germline V gene lookup returns CDR1 ENHRY and CDR2 SYGVKD. The length of the CDR3 is 11 residues. The ends were cut back, 10 bases at V and 6 bases at J, with 11 bases in the middle. The CDR3 sequence is CATGGGDTQYF. For the CDR3, the DNA is TGTGCCACGGGTGGTGGGGATACGCAGTATTTT.

The rearrangement uses TRBV7-9 and TRBJ1-6; D might be TRBD1 (5 bases). CDR3 length: 16 amino acids. The germline V gene has CDR1 SEHNR and CDR2 FQNEAQ (reference sequence). Trimming left V 5 bases short and J 6 bases short, with 17 bases between. The chain's CDR3 is CASSDAAGDLNSPLHF. CDR3 nucleotides: TGTGCCAGCAGCGATGCTGCGGGGGACCTTAATTCACCCCTCCACTTT.

V gene TRBV29-1 combines with J gene TRBJ1-1; weak D call: TRBD1 (5 bases). Germline V gives CDR1 SQVTM, CDR2 ANQGSEA. Deletions cut 4 bases from V and 8 bases from J, with 14 bases between. The CDR3 covers 12 residues. The CDR3 sequence is CSVVLPGGEAFF. The DNA of the CDR3 is TGCAGCGTTGTTTTACCGGGGGGAGAAGCTTTCTTT.

The rearrangement joins TRBV19 to TRBJ1-2; TRBD1 is a possible D gene (5 bases). This CDR3 comprises 13 residues. Per germline, CDR1 LNHDA and CDR2 SQIVND (reference sequence). The V end was cut by 5 bases, the J end by 5 bases, with 12 bases between. CDR3 sequence: CASSVGHRYGYTF. CDR3 nucleotides: TGTGCCAGTAGTGTAGGACACAGGTATGGCTACACCTTC.

The chain employs TRBV7-3 and TRBJ2-1, with 10 bases matching TRBD2. Germline values: CDR1 SGHTA, CDR2 FQGTGA. The CDR3 sequence is 16 residues long. J was trimmed by 7 bases and V by 5 bases; bases with no gene match: 11. This CDR3 is CASSPHLAGVGNEQFF. The CDR3 nucleotides read TGTGCCAGCAGCCCCCATCTAGCGGGAGTAGGAAATGAGCAGTTCTTC. The full variable domain, rest sourced from reference TRBV7-3 and TRBJ2-1, is GAGVSQTPSNKVTEKGKYVELRCDPISGHTALYWYRQSLGQGPEFLIYFQGTGAADDSGLPNDRFFAVRPEGSVSTLKIQRTERGDSAVYLCASSPHLAGVGNEQFFGPGTRLTVL.

The V and J genes are TRBV25-1 and TRBJ1-3; possible D gene TRBD1, 6 bases. This CDR3 has 14 residues. Trimming shortened V by 6 bases and J by 4 bases, and 13 bases separated the two germline ends. CDR1 MGHDK and CDR2 SYGVNS come from the germline V gene. DNA of the CDR3: TGTGCCAGCAGCCCGGGGACACCCGGAAACACCATATATTTT. Translation gives CASSPGTPGNTIYF.

The chain combines TRBV7-9 with TRBJ1-1; D is unresolved. Looked up from germline, CDR1 is SEHNR and CDR2 is FQNEAQ (reference sequence). This CDR3 is built from 14 residues. Trimming shortened V by 2 bases and J by 0 bases, and 7 bases separated the two germline ends. CDR3 sequence reads: CASSLITVNTEAFF. The CDR3 DNA reads as TGTGCCAGCAGCTTAATAACGGTGAACACTGAAGCTTTCTTT.

The J gene is TRBJ2-1, the V gene TRBV28; 13 bases match TRBD2. Losses at the gene ends were 7 bases for V and 0 bases for J; bases not matched to a gene: 3. This CDR3 region has 16 residues. The V gene's germline CDR1 is MDHEN and CDR2 SYDVKM. The CDR3 spells CASNRLAGGSYNEQFF. The DNA for the CDR3 is TGTGCCAGCAACCGACTAGCGGGAGGCTCCTACAATGAGCAGTTCTTC.

This chain connects TRBV20-1 to TRBJ1-6; TRBD1 matches at 9 bases. The germline gives CDR1 DFQATT, CDR2 SNEGSKA (reference sequence). V lost 3 bases, J lost 5 bases, and 5 bases stayed unmatched. This CDR3 comprises 15 residues. CDR3 residues: CSASPRDRDNSPLHF. CDR3 sequence (DNA): TGCAGTGCTAGTCCCCGGGACAGGGATAATTCACCCCTCCACTTT.

The chain has TRBV30 and TRBJ1-4; no firm D call. In germline, CDR1 is GTSNPN, CDR2 SVGIG (reference sequence). The CDR3 spans 13 residues. V was shortened by 4 bases and J by 2 bases, with 8 bases between the two germline ends. CDR3 DNA: TGTGCCTGGACCGTCCGGACTAATGAAAAACTGTTTTTT. Its protein product is CAWTVRTNEKLFF.

The rearrangement links TRBV28 to TRBJ2-7; 10 nucleotides line up with TRBD2. The CDR3 extends over 16 amino acids. V lost 5 bases to trimming and J lost 3 bases; unmatched junction nucleotides: 10. The germline gives CDR1 MDHEN, CDR2 SYDVKM. The DNA for the CDR3 is TGTGCCAGCAGTCCATTGGGACTAGCGTCCGACTACGAGCAGTACTTC. Its protein is CASSPLGLASDYEQYF.

The chain recombines TRBV10-2 with TRBJ1-1; possibly TRBD1 for D (6 bases). Between the trimmed V and J ends, which lost 7 bases and 4 bases, there was a span of 13 bases. The CDR3 is made up of 13 amino acids. CDR1 WSHSY and CDR2 SAAADI come from the germline V gene. This chain's CDR3 is CASTQGGSTEAFF. For the CDR3, the DNA is TGCGCCAGCACACAGGGAGGGAGCACTGAAGCTTTCTTT.

This chain joins TRBV27 and TRBJ1-1, with D perhaps matching TRBD1 (6 bases). The ends were cut back, 6 bases at V and 6 bases at J, with 11 bases in the middle. The CDR3 sequence is 12 residues long. Germline-derived CDR1 and CDR2 are MNHEY and SMNVEV (reference sequence). CDR3 amino acids: CASSRWTAEAFF. The CDR3 DNA sequence: TGTGCCAGCAGCCGATGGACAGCTGAAGCTTTCTTT.

V and J are TRBV3-1 (or the pseudogene TRBV3-2) and TRBJ1-3; a possible D gene is TRBD1 (6 bases). This CDR3 is built from 16 residues. CDR1 and CDR2 from the germline V gene are LGHDT and YNNKEL (reference sequence). The V and J ends lost 2 bases and 2 bases respectively, with 13 bases between them. CDR3 sequence: CASSQPNRATGNTIYF. The CDR3 DNA reads TGTGCCAGCAGCCAACCCAACAGGGCTACTGGAAACACCATATATTTT.

The V and J genes are TRBV5-1 and TRBJ1-6; TRBD1 is a possible D gene (6 bases). The V gene lost 4 bases and the J gene lost 9 bases, with 14 bases spanning the gap. The CDR3 is 14 amino acids. Germline V CDR1 and CDR2: SGHRS, YFSETQ. CDR3: CASSTEGGTSPLHF. As DNA, the CDR3 is TGCGCCAGCAGCACTGAGGGGGGGACTTCACCCCTCCACTTT.

In this sample, this clone turned up a few times. CDR3 loop: CSATKDRYTEAFF. As DNA, the CDR3 is TGCAGCGCTACCAAGGACAGGTACACTGAAGCTTTCTTT. This chain joins TRBV29-1 and TRBJ1-1; 7 bases agree with TRBD1. The V segment lost 7 bases and the J segment 3 bases; nucleotides outside the gene matches: 8. The germline gives CDR1 SQVTM, CDR2 ANQGSEA. There are 13 residues in the CDR3.

The V gene is TRBV9, the J gene TRBJ2-7; the match to TRBD2 covers 7 bases. V lost 0 bases to trimming and J lost 3 bases; unmatched junction nucleotides: 9. Germline CDR1 reads SGDLS; CDR2 reads YYNGEE. CDR3 length equals 16 residues. The CDR3 DNA sequence: TGTGCCAGCAGCGTAGAGGATAGCGGGTCCTTCTACGAGCAGTACTTC. It codes for CASSVEDSGSFYEQYF.

The rearrangement joins TRBV4-1 to TRBJ1-2; TRBD1 matches 8 bases. V dropped 1 base and J dropped 3; count of bases not matched to a gene: 1. The length of the CDR3 is 14 residues. Germline V gene data show CDR1 as MGHRA and CDR2 as YSYEKL. The DNA for the CDR3 is TGCGCCAGCAGCCAAGTGGGACAGGACTATGGCTACACCTTC. Its protein is CASSQVGQDYGYTF.

The genes are TRBV30 and TRBJ1-1; D may be TRBD1 (5 bases). Per germline, CDR1 GTSNPN and CDR2 SVGIG (reference sequence). V dropped 4 bases and J dropped 3 bases, with 6 bases sitting between them. CDR3 length equals 11 residues. The CDR3: CAWTGYTEAFF. CDR3 coding DNA: TGTGCCTGGACAGGGTACACTGAAGCTTTCTTT. Full variable domain (missing parts from reference TRBV30 and TRBJ1-1): SQTIHQWPATLVQPVGSPLSLECTVEGTSNPNLYWYRQAAGRGLQLLFYSVGIGQISSEVPQNLSASRPQDRQFILSSKKLLLSDSGFYLCAWTGYTEAFFGQGTRLTVV.

The CDR3 nucleotides are TGTGCCAGTAGTTCCCTCGGGTCGGGAAACACCATATATTTT. It is translated as CASSSLGSGNTIYF. The chain employs TRBV19 and TRBJ1-3; the D is unclear. With 5 bases removed from V and 4 bases from J, the gap between germline ends came to 12 bases. In germline, CDR1 is LNHDA, CDR2 SQIVND (reference sequence). This CDR3 has 14 residues. Full variable domain (outside the CDR3, taken from reference TRBV19 and TRBJ1-3): DGGITQSPKYLFRKEGQNVTLSCEQNLNHDAMYWYRQDPGQGLRLIYYSQIVNDFQKGDIAEGYSVSREKKESFPLTVTSAQKNPTAFYLCASSSLGSGNTIYFGEGSWLTVV.

V usage is TRBV9 and J usage is TRBJ2-7; D might be TRBD2 (7 bases). The CDR3 totals 16 residues. V gave up 3 bases and J gave up 6 bases, with 22 bases separating them. The germline V gene has CDR1 SGDLS and CDR2 YYNGEE. The DNA of the CDR3 is TGTGCCAGCAGCGACACAGGGAGGCGCGGGAGTAGCGAGCAGTACTTC. This translates into CASSDTGRRGSSEQYF.